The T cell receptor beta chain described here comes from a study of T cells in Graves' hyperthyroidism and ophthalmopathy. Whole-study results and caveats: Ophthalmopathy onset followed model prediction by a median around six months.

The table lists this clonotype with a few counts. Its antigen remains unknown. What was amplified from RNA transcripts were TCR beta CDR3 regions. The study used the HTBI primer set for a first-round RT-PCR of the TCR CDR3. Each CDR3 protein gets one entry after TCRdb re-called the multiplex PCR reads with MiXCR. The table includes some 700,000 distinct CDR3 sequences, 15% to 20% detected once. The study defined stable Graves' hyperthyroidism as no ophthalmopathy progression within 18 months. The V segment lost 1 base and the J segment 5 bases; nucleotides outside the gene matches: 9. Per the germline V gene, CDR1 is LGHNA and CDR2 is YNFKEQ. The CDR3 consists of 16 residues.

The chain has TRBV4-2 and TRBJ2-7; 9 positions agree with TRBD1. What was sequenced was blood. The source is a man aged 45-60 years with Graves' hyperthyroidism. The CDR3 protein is CASSQGTGEAWNEQYF. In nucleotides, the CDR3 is TGTGCCAGCAGCCAAGGGACAGGGGAGGCGTGGAACGAGCAGTACTTC.